This T cell receptor (beta chain) was recorded in a study of shared clonotypes between healthy human individuals. Study overall: Per donor, CD8 memory used one plate, CD8 naive used two, CD4 memory used three and CD4 naive used three.

Study conclusions and caveats: Among four donors, roughly 5% of naive CD4 clonotypes were found in common. Clonotypes shared by all four donors outscored non-shared clonotypes in generation probability.

Comment on this clone: The antigen is undetermined.

The CDR3 contains 15 residues. CDR1 and CDR2 (germline): SGHTA, FQGTGA. Trimming cost V 1 base and J 7 bases; bases outside gene matches: 5. Clones were sequenced by immunoSEQ multiplex PCR, and TCRdb holds only the in-frame ones, with some missing. The data hold millions of clones, with 90% to 95% observed a single time. This sequence was found in a man aged 18 to 30 in good health. Sequencing was performed on naive CD4+ T cells sorted from blood. Subset: CD45RA+ positively selected. The chain couples TRBV7-3 to TRBJ2-2; 8 nucleotides match TRBD1. This CDR3 reads CASSLIDRGNGELFF. In DNA, the CDR3 is TGTGCCAGCAGCTTAATTGACAGGGGAAACGGGGAGCTGTTTTTT.